This TCR beta chain emerged from a study of CD8 T cells in ankylosing spondylitis. Notes on the study in general: Roughly 8 highly homologous variants made up a TCR beta motif, and this motif appeared characteristic of ankylosing spondylitis blood.

Germline CDR1 and CDR2: DFQATT and SNEGSKA (reference sequence). The CDR3 is 12 amino acids. V was shortened by 6 bases and J by 7 bases, with 13 bases between the two germline ends. TCRdb passed the 5' RACE reads through MiXCR, listing each CDR3 protein once. The sample carries around 770,000 distinct CDR3 sequences, about 10% recorded once. This clonotype was seen many times. Its antigen is still unknown. The rearrangement joins TRBV20-1 to TRBJ2-1, with unresolved D. The receptor's source is a male donor with ankylosing spondylitis. Material for sequencing was blood, either unsorted or a sorted T cell fraction (not recorded which). The CDR3: CSAKTGGNEQFF. In DNA, the CDR3 is TGCAGTGCCAAGACCGGTGGGAATGAGCAGTTCTTC.